The 9 T cell receptor beta chains below come from one sample, sequenced in a study of blood T cell repertoires in COVID-19 (dated by TCRdb to about 2020). The library was produced with the immunoSEQ multiplex PCR assay. TCRdb carries this immuneACCESS record with in-frame sequences only. Its versions omit some clonotypes, under half of them owing to an unresolved V gene in the studies checked, with the rest unexplained. The sample table holds about 180,000 clones, of which roughly 75% were seen once. The leading ten clones occupy 6.5% of the sample. The sequencing input was peripheral blood. These receptors were taken from a man aged 65 to 85 with active or convalescent COVID-19.

The V call is TRBV9, the J call TRBJ1-1, with a possible D match to TRBD1 (6 bases). This CDR3 contains 13 residues. V was shortened by 4 bases and J by 4 bases, with 11 bases between the two germline ends. In germline, CDR1 is SGDLS, CDR2 YYNGEE. The CDR3 region is CASSKTTGTEAFF. The CDR3 DNA follows: TGTGCCAGCAGCAAAACGACAGGCACTGAAGCTTTCTTT. Combining the CDR3 with reference TRBV9 and TRBJ1-1 gives the whole variable domain DSGVTQTPKHLITATGQRVTLRCSPRSGDLSVYWYQQSLDQGLQFLIQYYNGEERAKGNILERFSAQQFPDLHSELNLSSLELGDSALYFCASSKTTGTEAFFGQGTRLTVV.

The chain uses TRBV6-5 and TRBJ2-3, with 11 positions matching TRBD2. The CDR3 is 13 residues long. Germline V gene sequence: CDR1 MNHEY, CDR2 SVGAGI. Trimming took 7 bases from V and 6 from J; bases not matched to a gene: 3. The CDR3 coding sequence is TGTGCCAGCATGTCTAGCGGGGGGGATACGCAGTATTTT. Translated, it gives CASMSSGGDTQYF.

V is TRBV7-9 and J is TRBJ1-2; TRBD1 is a possible D gene (6 bases). The CDR3 sequence is 13 residues long. CDR1 SEHNR and CDR2 FQNEAQ come from the germline V gene (reference sequence). V lost 5 bases and J lost 8, with 15 bases in between. The CDR3 sequence: CASSPRAGEGYTF. The CDR3 nucleotides read TGTGCCAGCAGCCCCAGGGCAGGGGAGGGCTACACCTTC.

The chain carries TRBV29-1 and TRBJ2-3, with 7 bases aligning to TRBD1. This CDR3 is 14 amino acids long. Germline CDR1 reads SQVTM; CDR2 reads ANQGSEA. Germline trimming cut 4 bases from V and 5 bases from J; bases unmatched to any gene: 9. The DNA of the CDR3 is TGCAGCGTTGGCCGGGACAGATCACAAGATACGCAGTATTTT. Translation gives CSVGRDRSQDTQYF.

The chain is built from TRBV10-1 and TRBJ2-3, with D perhaps TRBD2 (5 bases). Germline values: CDR1 WNHNN, CDR2 SYGVQD (reference sequence). There are 15 residues in the CDR3. The V gene lost 0 bases and the J gene lost 1 base, with 8 bases spanning the gap. CDR3 protein: CASSESIGGTDTQYF. The CDR3 DNA sequence: TGCGCCAGCAGTGAGTCGATCGGGGGCACAGATACGCAGTATTTT.

The chain links TRBV20-1 to TRBJ1-3; D remains unclear. The V gene lost 6 bases and the J gene lost 3 bases, with 6 bases spanning the gap. Germline lookup yields CDR1 DFQATT and CDR2 SNEGSKA (reference sequence). This CDR3 is built from 11 residues. The CDR3 DNA follows: TGCAGTGCGACTGGTGGAAACACCATATATTTT. Translated, it gives CSATGGNTIYF.

This clone turned up a few times. The chain uses TRBV7-2 and TRBJ1-2; 12 bases fit TRBD1. The CDR3 extends over 19 amino acids. With 2 bases clipped from V and 7 bases from J, the junction kept 17 bases outside the gene matches. CDR1 and CDR2 from the germline V gene are SGHTA and FQGNSA. The CDR3 loop is CASSLYSRPGQGAAGGYTF. DNA for the CDR3: TGTGCCAGCAGCTTATACTCCCGCCCGGGACAGGGGGCAGCAGGTGGCTACACCTTC.

V gene TRBV29-1 combines with J gene TRBJ1-1, with unresolved D. Trimming stripped 3 bases from V and 0 bases from J, with 8 bases between. CDR1 and CDR2 from the germline V gene are SQVTM and ANQGSEA. This CDR3 has 13 residues. CDR3: CSVEYSMNTEAFF. The CDR3 region has the DNA TGCAGCGTTGAGTACAGCATGAACACTGAAGCTTTCTTT.

The chain links TRBV6-5 to TRBJ2-1; TRBD2 agrees at 14 bases. Trimming at V came to 5 bases and at J to 9 bases, leaving 6 bases not matched to a gene. This CDR3 has 15 residues. The germline CDR1 and CDR2 sequences are MNHEY and SVGAGI. In DNA, the CDR3 is TGTGCCAGCAGTACCACGGGACTAGCGGGAGTTGAGCAGTTCTTC. Translation: CASSTTGLAGVEQFF.